The source of this T cell receptor (beta chain) is a study of blood T cell repertoires in COVID-19. Clones were read by immunoSEQ multiplex PCR, and TCRdb kept only the in-frame ones, dropping some. The data hold approximately 250,000 clones, with about 90% observed a single time. Germline V gene lookup returns CDR1 KGHSH and CDR2 LQKENI. The CDR3 sequence is 15 residues long. J gave up 5 bases and V 6 bases, and 10 bases lay outside the gene matches. This TCR derives from a woman in her twenties or thirties with acute COVID-19. The source material was PBMCs or T cells enriched from blood (not recorded which). The rearrangement uses TRBV18 and TRBJ1-5, with 7 bases matching TRBD1. The CDR3 bases are TGTGCCAGCTCCCCCCTAGGGGGCCTCGATCAGCCCCAGCATTTT. Translation: CASSPLGGLDQPQHF.